This T cell receptor (beta chain) was observed in a study of blood T cell repertoires in COVID-19. About the study: Some COVID-19 samples were acute and others convalescent; all came from the United States, Italy and Spain.

TCRdb keeps only in-frame clones here, not all; method: immunoSEQ multiplex PCR. The repertoire holds some 150,000 clones, over 65% seen once, with 2.2% in the top ten. Germline CDR1 reads MDHEN; CDR2 reads SYDVKM. J lost 4 bases, V lost 6 bases, and 2 bases had no gene match. The CDR3 loop spans 13 amino acids. Sequencing input: peripheral blood. The sequence was collected from an older man with acute or convalescent COVID-19. V usage is TRBV28 and J usage is TRBJ1-5; 8 bases match TRBD1. CDR3 DNA: TGTGCCAGCAGGAGGACAGGGAATCAGCCCCAGCATTTT. Translation gives CASRRTGNQPQHF.